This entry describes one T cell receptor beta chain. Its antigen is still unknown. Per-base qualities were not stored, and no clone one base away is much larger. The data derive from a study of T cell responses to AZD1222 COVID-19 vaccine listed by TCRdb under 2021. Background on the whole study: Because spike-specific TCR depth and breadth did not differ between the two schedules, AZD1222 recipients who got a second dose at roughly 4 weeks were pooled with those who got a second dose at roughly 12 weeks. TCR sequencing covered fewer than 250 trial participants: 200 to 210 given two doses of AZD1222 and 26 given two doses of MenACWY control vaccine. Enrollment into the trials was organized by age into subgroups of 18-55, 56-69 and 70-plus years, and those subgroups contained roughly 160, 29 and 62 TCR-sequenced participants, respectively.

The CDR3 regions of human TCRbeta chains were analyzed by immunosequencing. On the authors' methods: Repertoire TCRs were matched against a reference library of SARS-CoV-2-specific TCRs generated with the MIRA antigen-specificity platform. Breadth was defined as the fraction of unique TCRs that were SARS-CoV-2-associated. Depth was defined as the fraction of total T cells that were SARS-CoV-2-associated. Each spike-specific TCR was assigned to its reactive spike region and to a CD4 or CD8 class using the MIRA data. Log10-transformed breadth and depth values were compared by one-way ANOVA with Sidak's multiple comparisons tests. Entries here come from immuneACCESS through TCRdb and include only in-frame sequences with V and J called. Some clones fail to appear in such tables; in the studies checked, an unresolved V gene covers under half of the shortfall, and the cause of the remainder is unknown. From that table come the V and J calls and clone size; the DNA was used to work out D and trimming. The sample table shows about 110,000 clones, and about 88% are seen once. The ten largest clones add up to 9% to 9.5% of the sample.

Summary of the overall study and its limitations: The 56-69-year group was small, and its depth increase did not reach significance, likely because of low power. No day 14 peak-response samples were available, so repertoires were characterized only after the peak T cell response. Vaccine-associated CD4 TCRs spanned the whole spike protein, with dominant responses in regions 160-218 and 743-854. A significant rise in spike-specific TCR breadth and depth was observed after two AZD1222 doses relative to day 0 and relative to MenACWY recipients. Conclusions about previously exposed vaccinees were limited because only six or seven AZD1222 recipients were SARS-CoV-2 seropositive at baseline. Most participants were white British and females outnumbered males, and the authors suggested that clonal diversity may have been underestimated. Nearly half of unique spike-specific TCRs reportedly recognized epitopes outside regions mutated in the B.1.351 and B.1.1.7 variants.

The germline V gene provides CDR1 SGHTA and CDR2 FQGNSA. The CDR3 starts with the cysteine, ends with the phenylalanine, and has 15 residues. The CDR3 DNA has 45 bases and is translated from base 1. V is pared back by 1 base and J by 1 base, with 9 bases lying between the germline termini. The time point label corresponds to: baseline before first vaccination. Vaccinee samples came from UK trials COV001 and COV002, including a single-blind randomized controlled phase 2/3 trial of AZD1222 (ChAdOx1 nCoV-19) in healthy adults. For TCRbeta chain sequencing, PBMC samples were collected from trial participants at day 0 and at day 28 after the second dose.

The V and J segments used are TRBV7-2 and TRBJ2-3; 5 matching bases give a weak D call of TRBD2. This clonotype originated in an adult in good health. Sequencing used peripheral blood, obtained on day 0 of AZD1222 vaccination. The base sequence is TGTGCCAGCAGCTTAGTCGCGGGCGGCACAGATACGCAGTATTTT. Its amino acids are CASSLVAGGTDTQYF.